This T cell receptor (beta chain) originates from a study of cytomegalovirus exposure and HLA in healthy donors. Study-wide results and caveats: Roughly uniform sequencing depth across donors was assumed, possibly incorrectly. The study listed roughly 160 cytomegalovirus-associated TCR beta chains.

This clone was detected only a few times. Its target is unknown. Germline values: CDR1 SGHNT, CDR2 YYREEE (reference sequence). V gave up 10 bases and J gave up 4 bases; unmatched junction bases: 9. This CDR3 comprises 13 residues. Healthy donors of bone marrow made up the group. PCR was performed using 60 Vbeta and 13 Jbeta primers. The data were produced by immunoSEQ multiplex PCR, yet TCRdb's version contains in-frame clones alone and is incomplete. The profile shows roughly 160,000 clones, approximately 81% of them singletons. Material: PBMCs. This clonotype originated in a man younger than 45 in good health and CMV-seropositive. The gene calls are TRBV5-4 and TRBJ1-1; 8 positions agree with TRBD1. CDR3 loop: CAGGQGGITEAFF. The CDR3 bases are TGTGCCGGTGGACAGGGTGGGATCACTGAAGCTTTCTTT.